This T cell receptor beta chain appears in the sequencing data of a study of T cell responses to AZD1222 COVID-19 vaccine. Study-wide background: Analysis merged second doses at about 4 or about 12 weeks. Overall study results and limits: Repertoires were obtained only post-peak T cell response. The breadth and depth of Spike-specific TCRs increased once two AZD1222 doses had been given.

Produced via immunoSEQ multiplex PCR; TCRdb's table is partial and in-frame only. This sample yields 150,000 to 180,000 clones, of which about nine tenths are seen a single time; around 3% belongs to the top ten. Comment on this clone: Antigen specificity is unknown.

CDR3 length: 13 amino acids. The V end was cut by 6 bases, the J end by 8 bases, with 13 bases between. This sequence joins TRBV12-3 or TRBV12-4 and TRBJ1-4, with D possibly matching TRBD1 (5 bases). The receptor was isolated from an adult in good health. The sample was peripheral blood, taken on day 0 of AZD1222 vaccination. The CDR3: CASSPGAPEKLFF. The DNA for the CDR3 is TGTGCCAGCAGCCCCGGGGCCCCCGAAAAACTGTTTTTT.